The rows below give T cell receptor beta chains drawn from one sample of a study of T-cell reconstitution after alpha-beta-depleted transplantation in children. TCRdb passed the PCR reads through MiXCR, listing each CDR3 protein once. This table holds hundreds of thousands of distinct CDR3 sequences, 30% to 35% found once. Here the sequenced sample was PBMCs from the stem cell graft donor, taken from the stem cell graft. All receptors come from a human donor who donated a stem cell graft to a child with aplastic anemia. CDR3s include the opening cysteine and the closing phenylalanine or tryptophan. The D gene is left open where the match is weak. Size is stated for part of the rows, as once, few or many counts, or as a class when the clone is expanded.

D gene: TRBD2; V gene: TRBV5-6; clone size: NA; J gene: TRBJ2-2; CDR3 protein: CASSQSGIANTGELFF; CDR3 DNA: TGTGCCAGCAGCCAGAGCGGGATAGCGAACACCGGGGAGCTGTTTTTT
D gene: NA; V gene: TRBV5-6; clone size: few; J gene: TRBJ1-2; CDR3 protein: CASSSTDRPANYGYTF; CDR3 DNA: TGTGCCAGCAGCTCAACCGACAGGCCCGCTAACTATGGCTACACCTTC
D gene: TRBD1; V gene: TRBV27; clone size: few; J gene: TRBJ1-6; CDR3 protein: CASSSTGTGRGPLHF; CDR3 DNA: TGTGCCAGCAGTTCAACCGGGACAGGTCGAGGCCCCCTCCACTTT
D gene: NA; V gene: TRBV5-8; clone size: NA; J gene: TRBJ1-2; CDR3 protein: CASTLQHGSNYGYTF; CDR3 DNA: TGTGCCAGCACCCTCCAACACGGCTCTAACTATGGCTACACCTTC
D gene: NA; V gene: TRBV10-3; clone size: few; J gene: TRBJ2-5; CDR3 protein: CAISESWRSIGETQYF; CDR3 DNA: TGTGCCATCAGTGAGTCATGGCGATCCATCGGGGAGACCCAGTACTTC
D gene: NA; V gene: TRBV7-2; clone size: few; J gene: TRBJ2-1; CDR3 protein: CASSLERQIIYNEQFF; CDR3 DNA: TGTGCCAGCAGCTTAGAGCGGCAAATTATTTACAATGAGCAGTTCTTC
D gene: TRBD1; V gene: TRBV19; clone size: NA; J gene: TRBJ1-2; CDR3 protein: CASRRTGENYGYTF; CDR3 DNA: TGTGCCAGTAGGAGGACAGGGGAAAACTATGGCTACACCTTC
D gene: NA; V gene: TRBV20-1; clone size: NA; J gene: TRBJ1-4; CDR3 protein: CSAEDNEKLFF; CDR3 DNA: TGCAGTGCCGAGGATAATGAAAAACTGTTTTTT
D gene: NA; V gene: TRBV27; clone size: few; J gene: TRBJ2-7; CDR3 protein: CASSAGSETYEQYF; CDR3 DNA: TGTGCCAGCAGCGCAGGGTCAGAGACCTACGAGCAGTACTTC
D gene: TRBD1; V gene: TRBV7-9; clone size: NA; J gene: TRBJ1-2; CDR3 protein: CASSPGTELYGYTF; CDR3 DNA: TGTGCCAGCAGCCCCGGGACAGAACTCTATGGCTACACCTTC
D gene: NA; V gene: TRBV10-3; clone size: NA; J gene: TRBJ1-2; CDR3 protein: CAISKDPGETLFYGYTF; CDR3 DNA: TGTGCCATCAGTAAGGATCCAGGGGAAACACTTTTCTATGGCTACACCTTC
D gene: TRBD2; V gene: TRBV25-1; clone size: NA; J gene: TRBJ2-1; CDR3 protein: CASRPTSGNEQFF; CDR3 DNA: TGTGCCAGCAGGCCTACTAGCGGCAATGAGCAGTTCTTC
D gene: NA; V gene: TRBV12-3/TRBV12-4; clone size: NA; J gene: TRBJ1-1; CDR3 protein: CASSPPPRTGNTEAFF; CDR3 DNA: TGTGCCAGCAGTCCACCCCCCCGGACTGGGAACACTGAAGCTTTCTTT
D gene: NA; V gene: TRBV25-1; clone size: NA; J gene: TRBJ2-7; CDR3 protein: CASSRSGTRYEQYF; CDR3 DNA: TGTGCCAGCAGTAGATCCGGGACAAGATACGAGCAGTACTTC